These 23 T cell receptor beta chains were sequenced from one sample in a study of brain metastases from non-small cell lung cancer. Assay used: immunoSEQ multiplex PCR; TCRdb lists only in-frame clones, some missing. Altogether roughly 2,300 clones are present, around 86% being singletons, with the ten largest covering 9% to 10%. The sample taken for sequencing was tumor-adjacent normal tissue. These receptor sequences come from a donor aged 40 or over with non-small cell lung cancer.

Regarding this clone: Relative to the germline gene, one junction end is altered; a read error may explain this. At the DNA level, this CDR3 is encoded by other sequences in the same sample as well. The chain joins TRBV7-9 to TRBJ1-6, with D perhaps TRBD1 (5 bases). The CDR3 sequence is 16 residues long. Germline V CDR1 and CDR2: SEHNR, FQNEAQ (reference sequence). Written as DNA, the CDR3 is TGTGCTAGCAGCTCCTTCGGGGGTACCTATAATTCACCCCTCCACTTT. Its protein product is CASSSFGGTYNSPLHF. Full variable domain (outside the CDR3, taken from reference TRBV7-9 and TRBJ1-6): DTGVSQNPRHKITKRGQNVTFRCDPISEHNRLYWYRQTLGQGPEFLTYFQNEAQLEKSRLLSDRFSAERPKGSFSTLEIQRTEQGDSAMYLCASSSFGGTYNSPLHFGNGTRLTVT.

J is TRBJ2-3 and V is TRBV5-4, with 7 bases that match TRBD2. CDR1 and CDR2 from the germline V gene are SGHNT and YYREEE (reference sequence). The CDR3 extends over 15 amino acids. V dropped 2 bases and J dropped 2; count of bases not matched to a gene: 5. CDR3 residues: CASSFGAGSTDTQYF. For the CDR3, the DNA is TGTGCCAGCAGCTTCGGAGCGGGGTCCACAGATACGCAGTATTTT.

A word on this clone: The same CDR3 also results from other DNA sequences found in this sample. CDR3 protein: CASSEQTGGSDTQYF. In DNA, the CDR3 is TGTGCCAGCAGTGAACAGACAGGGGGGTCAGATACGCAGTATTTT. The chain carries TRBV6-1 and TRBJ2-3; 9 bases agree with TRBD1. The CDR3 consists of 15 residues. V lost 2 bases and J lost 4; bases outside the gene matches: 4. Germline values: CDR1 MNHNS, CDR2 SASEGT.

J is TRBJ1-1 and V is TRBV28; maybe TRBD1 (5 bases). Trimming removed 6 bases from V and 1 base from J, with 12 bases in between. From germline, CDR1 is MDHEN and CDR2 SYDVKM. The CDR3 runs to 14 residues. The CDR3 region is CASRRFDRNTEAFF. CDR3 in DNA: TGTGCCAGCAGACGTTTTGACAGGAACACTGAAGCTTTCTTT.

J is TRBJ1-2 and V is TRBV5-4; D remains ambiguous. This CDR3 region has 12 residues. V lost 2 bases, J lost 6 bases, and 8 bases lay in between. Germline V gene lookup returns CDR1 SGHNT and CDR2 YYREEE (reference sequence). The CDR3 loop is CASSFPGDGYTF. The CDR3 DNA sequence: TGTGCCAGCAGCTTCCCGGGCGATGGCTACACCTTC.

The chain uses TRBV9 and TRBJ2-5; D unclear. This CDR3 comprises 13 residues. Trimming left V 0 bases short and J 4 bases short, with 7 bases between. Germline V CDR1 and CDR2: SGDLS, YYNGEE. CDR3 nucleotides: TGTGCCAGCAGCGTAGCTAATTCAGAGACCCAGTACTTC. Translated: CASSVANSETQYF.

The CDR3 here is CASSDSPSGGLGEQFF. CDR3 nucleotide sequence: TGTGCCAGCAGTGACTCGCCTAGCGGGGGTTTGGGTGAGCAGTTCTTC. The chain joins TRBV6-4 to TRBJ2-1, with TRBD2 matching over 10 bases. V shed 0 bases and J 9 bases; nucleotides not matched to a gene: 8. In germline, CDR1 is MRHNA, CDR2 SNTAGT. The CDR3 runs to 16 residues.

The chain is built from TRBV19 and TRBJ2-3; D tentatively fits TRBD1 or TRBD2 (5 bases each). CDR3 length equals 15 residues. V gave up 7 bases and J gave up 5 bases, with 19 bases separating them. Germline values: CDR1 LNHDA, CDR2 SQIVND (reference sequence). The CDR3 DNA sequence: TGTGCCAGTAAGGAACTCGCAGGGACGGGAGATACGCAGTATTTT. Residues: CASKELAGTGDTQYF.

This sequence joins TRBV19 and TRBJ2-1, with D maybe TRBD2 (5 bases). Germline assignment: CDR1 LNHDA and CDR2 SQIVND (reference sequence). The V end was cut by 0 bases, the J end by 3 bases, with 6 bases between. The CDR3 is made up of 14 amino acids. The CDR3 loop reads CASSIDRDYNEQFF. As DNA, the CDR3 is TGTGCCAGTAGTATAGACCGGGACTACAATGAGCAGTTCTTC.

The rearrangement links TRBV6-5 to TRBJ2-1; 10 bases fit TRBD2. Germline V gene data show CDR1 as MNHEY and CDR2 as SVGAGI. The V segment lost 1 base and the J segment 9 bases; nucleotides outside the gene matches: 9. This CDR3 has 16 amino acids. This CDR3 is CASSYLSGGAGLEQFF. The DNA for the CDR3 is TGTGCCAGCAGTTACTTAAGCGGGGGGGCCGGGCTTGAGCAGTTCTTC.

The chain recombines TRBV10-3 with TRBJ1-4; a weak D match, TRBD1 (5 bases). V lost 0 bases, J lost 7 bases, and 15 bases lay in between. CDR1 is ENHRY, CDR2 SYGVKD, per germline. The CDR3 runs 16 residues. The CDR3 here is CAISESGAPRFEKLFF. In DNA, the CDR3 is TGTGCCATCAGTGAGTCAGGGGCCCCCAGGTTTGAAAAACTGTTTTTT.

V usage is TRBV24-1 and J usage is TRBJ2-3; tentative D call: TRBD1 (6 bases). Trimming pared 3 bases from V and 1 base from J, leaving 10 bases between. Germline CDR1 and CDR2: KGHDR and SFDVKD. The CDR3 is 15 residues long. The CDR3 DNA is TGTGCCACCAGTGATCTTTCAGGGGGCACAGATACGCAGTATTTT. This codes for CATSDLSGGTDTQYF.

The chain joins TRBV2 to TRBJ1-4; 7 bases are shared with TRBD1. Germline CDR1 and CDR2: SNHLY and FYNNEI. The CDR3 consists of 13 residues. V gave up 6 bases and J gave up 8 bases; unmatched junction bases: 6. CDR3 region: CASRHRGGEKLFF. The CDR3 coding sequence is TGTGCCAGCAGGCACAGGGGAGGCGAAAAACTGTTTTTT.

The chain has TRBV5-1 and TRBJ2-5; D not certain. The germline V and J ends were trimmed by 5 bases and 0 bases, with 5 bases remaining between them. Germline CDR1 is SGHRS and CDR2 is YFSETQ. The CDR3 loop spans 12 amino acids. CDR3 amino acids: CASSADQETQYF. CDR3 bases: TGCGCCAGCAGTGCGGACCAAGAGACCCAGTACTTC.

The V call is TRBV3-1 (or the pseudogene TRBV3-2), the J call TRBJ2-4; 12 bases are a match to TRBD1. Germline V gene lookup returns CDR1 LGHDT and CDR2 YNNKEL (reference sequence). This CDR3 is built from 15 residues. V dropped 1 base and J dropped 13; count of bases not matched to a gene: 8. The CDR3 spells CASSQAPGQGATQYF. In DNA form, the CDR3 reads TGTGCCAGCAGCCAAGCGCCGGGACAGGGGGCCACCCAGTACTTC.

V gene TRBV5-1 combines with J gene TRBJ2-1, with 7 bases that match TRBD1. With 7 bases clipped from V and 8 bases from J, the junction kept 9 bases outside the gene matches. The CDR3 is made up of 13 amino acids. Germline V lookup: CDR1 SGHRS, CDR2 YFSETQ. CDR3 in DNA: TGCGCCAGCGGCACAGGGGCGAGCGATGAGCAGTTCTTC. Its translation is CASGTGASDEQFF.

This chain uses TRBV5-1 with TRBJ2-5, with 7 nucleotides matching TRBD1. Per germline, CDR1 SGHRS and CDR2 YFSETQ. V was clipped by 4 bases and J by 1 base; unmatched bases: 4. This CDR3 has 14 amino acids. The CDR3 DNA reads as TGCGCCAGCAGCCTACAGGGGTTCCAAGAGACCCAGTACTTC. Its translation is CASSLQGFQETQYF.

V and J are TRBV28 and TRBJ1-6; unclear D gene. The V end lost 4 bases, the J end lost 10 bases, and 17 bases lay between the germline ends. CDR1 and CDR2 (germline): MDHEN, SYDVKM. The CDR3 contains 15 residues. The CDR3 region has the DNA TGTGCCAGCAGTTCCGCATCACGACTGGGCTCACCCCTCCACTTT. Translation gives CASSSASRLGSPLHF.

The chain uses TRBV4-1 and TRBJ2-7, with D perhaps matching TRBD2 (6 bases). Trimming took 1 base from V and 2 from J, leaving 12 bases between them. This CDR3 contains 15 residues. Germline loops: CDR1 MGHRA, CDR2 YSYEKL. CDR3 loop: CASSQGLVEPYEQYV. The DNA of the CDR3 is TGCGCCAGCAGCCAAGGACTAGTTGAACCCTACGAGCAGTACGTC.

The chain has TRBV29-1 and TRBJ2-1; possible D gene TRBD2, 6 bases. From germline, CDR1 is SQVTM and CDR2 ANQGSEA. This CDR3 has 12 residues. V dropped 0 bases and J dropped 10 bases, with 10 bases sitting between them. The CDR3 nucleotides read TGCAGCGTTGAAGATGGAGGGGAAGAGCAGTTCTTC. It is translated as CSVEDGGEEQFF.

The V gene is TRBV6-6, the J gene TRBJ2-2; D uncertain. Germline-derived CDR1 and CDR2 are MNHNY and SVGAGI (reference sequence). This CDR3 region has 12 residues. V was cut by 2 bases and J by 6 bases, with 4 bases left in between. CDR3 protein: CASSYGPGELFF. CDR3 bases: TGTGCCAGCAGTTACGGTCCCGGGGAGCTGTTTTTT.

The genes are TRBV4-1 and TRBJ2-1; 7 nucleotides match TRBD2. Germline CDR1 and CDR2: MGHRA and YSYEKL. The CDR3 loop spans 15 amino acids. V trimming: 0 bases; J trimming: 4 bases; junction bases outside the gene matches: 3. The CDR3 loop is CASSQDSSGYNEQFF. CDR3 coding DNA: TGCGCCAGCAGCCAAGATTCTAGCGGTTACAATGAGCAGTTCTTC.

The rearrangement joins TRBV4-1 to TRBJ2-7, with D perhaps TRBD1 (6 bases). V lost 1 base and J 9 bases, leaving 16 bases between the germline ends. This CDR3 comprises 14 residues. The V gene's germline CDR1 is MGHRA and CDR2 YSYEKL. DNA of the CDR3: TGCGCCAGCAGCCAAGGCTACAGGGATTTGGTGCAGTACGTC. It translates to CASSQGYRDLVQYV.